The 20 T cell receptor beta chains presented below share a single source sample, sequenced in a study of CD8 T cells in ankylosing spondylitis. One entry per CDR3 protein, called by TCRdb with MiXCR from the 5' RACE reads. The table has about 300,000 distinct CDR3 sequences, around 21% seen once. The material sequenced was blood, either unsorted or a sorted T cell fraction (not recorded which). All receptors come from a female donor with ankylosing spondylitis or in good health (not recorded which).

Here the CDR3 DNA reads TGCGCCAGCAGCCAGACTAGCGGGAGGGCCGCTGAGCAGTTCTTC. Translating gives CASSQTSGRAAEQFF. The genes are TRBV5-1 and TRBJ2-1, with 14 bases aligning to TRBD2. The CDR3 loop spans 15 amino acids. Germline lookup yields CDR1 SGHRS and CDR2 YFSETQ. V lost 4 bases, J lost 9 bases, and 6 bases stayed unmatched. Variable domain in full (rest from reference TRBV5-1 and TRBJ2-1): KAGVTQTPRYLIKTRGQQVTLSCSPISGHRSVSWYQQTPGQGLQFLFEYFSETQRNKGNFPGRFSGRQFSNSRSEMNVSTLELGDSALYLCASSQTSGRAAEQFFGPGTRLTVL.

This clonotype has just a few counts. The chain recombines TRBV20-1 with TRBJ2-1, with TRBD2 identical over 7 bases. Losses at the gene ends were 4 bases for V and 3 bases for J; bases not matched to a gene: 0. The germline CDR1 and CDR2 sequences are DFQATT and SNEGSKA (reference sequence). This CDR3 contains 12 residues. The DNA of the CDR3 is TGCAGTGCTACTAGCGGCTACAATGAGCAGTTCTTC. It yields the protein CSATSGYNEQFF.

V usage is TRBV7-2 and J usage is TRBJ1-1, with D unresolved. This CDR3 has 13 residues. Trimming removed 5 bases at V and 4 bases at J, with 11 bases between. Germline CDR1 reads SGHTA; CDR2 reads FQGNSA. The CDR3 region has the DNA TGTGCCAGCAGCCCCATGAGTAGCACTGAAGCTTTCTTT. Residues: CASSPMSSTEAFF.

This chain connects TRBV19 to TRBJ2-3, with TRBD2 matching over 10 bases. Trimming removed 2 bases from V and 3 bases from J; junction bases left unmatched: 5. CDR3 length equals 16 residues. CDR1 and CDR2 from the germline V gene are LNHDA and SQIVND (reference sequence). CDR3 in DNA: TGTGCCAGTAGTATACCTAGCGGGAGTTCTACAGATACGCAGTATTTT. Translating gives CASSIPSGSSTDTQYF.

With respect to this clonotype: At one boundary the junction diverges from the germline segment, which might be a read error. The chain employs TRBV4-3 and TRBJ2-6; 8 nucleotides match TRBD2. Germline V gene data show CDR1 as LGHNA and CDR2 as YSLEER. The CDR3 covers 16 residues. DNA for the CDR3: TGCGCCAGCACGCCGGGACTAGTCTCTGGGGCCAACGTACTGACTTTC. It encodes CASTPGLVSGANVLTF.

This chain links TRBV4-2 with TRBJ2-1; D might be TRBD1 (7 bases). V lost 2 bases to trimming and J lost 3 bases, with 14 bases between them. The CDR3 contains 16 residues. Germline V gene lookup returns CDR1 LGHNA and CDR2 YNFKEQ. In DNA form, the CDR3 reads TGTGCCAGCAGCCAATCCCACAGGGGACTCTACAATGAGCAGTTCTTC. Translated: CASSQSHRGLYNEQFF.

The V call is TRBV4-3, the J call TRBJ2-1, with 10 bases matching TRBD2. Germline-derived CDR1 and CDR2 are LGHNA and YSLEER. This CDR3 is built from 17 residues. V shed 0 bases, J shed 6 bases, and the junction held 8 bases outside the gene matches. The CDR3 reads CASSQELGSGGGNEQFF. CDR3 sequence (DNA): TGCGCCAGCAGCCAAGAGCTGGGAAGCGGGGGGGGCAATGAGCAGTTCTTC.

This clonotype was detected only a few times. The J gene is TRBJ2-5, the V gene TRBV6-5; the D gene is possibly TRBD1 (6 bases). The V gene's germline CDR1 is MNHEY and CDR2 SVGAGI. The CDR3 consists of 14 residues. Trimming stripped 2 bases from V and 7 bases from J, with 14 bases between. The CDR3 DNA follows: TGTGCCAGCAGTTACCGGACAGAGGGTAGGACCCAGTACTTC. Translated: CASSYRTEGRTQYF.

The genes are TRBV12-3 or TRBV12-4 and TRBJ2-7; D is uncertain. The CDR3 runs to 11 residues. V lost 11 bases, J lost 5 bases, and 13 bases lay in between. The CDR3 loop is CASKGINEQYF. As DNA, the CDR3 is TGTGCCTCAAAGGGTATCAACGAGCAGTACTTC.

The rearrangement links TRBV9 to TRBJ2-1; 11 bases fit TRBD2. Trimming at V came to 0 bases and at J to 4 bases, leaving 6 bases not matched to a gene. The CDR3 length is 17 residues. Germline CDR1 SGDLS, CDR2 YYNGEE. Here the CDR3 DNA reads TGTGCCAGCAGCGTAGGAACTAGCGGGAGTTGGTACAATGAGCAGTTCTTC. Protein sequence: CASSVGTSGSWYNEQFF.

J is TRBJ1-6 and V is TRBV14; D might be TRBD1 (5 bases). V shed 0 bases and J shed 0 bases, with 12 bases lying between them. The CDR3 runs to 18 residues. Germline loops: CDR1 SGHDN, CDR2 FVKESK. CDR3 protein: CASSQEEGLISYNSPLHF. DNA of the CDR3: TGTGCCAGCAGCCAAGAGGAGGGACTTATCTCCTATAATTCACCCCTCCACTTT.

This chain joins TRBV12-3 or TRBV12-4 and TRBJ1-1; 12 bases are shared with TRBD1. This CDR3 contains 13 residues. The V gene end was trimmed by 7 bases and the J gene end by 11 bases; junction bases not matched to a gene: 8. The CDR3 sequence: CASIPGQGAKAFF. In DNA form, the CDR3 reads TGTGCCAGCATTCCGGGACAGGGGGCGAAGGCTTTCTTT.

This clonotype has only a few counts. The rearrangement links TRBV5-8 to TRBJ1-5; D gene unclear. This CDR3 has 13 residues. The V end was cut by 7 bases, the J end by 3 bases, with 11 bases between. Germline lookup yields CDR1 SGHTS and CDR2 YDEGEE. The CDR3 nucleotides read TGTGCCAGCGGCCGTGGGAACAATCAGCCCCAGCATTTT. It codes for CASGRGNNQPQHF.

A few counts support this clonotype. This chain uses TRBV3-1 with TRBJ2-7; D is uncertain. The V end was cut by 2 bases, the J end by 6 bases, with 5 bases between. The germline V gene encodes CDR1 LGHDT and CDR2 YNNKEL (reference sequence). The CDR3 contains 11 residues. This CDR3 reads CASSQSSEQYF. DNA of the CDR3: TGTGCCAGCAGCCAATCTAGCGAGCAGTACTTC.

This clonotype has a count of ten or more. The chain links TRBV4-3 to TRBJ2-7, with D maybe TRBD1 (6 bases). This CDR3 is built from 14 residues. V lost 0 bases, J lost 3 bases, and 9 bases lay in between. Germline V lookup: CDR1 LGHNA, CDR2 YSLEER. Here the CDR3 DNA reads TGCGCCAGCAGCCAAGAATCGACAGGCTACGAGCAGTACTTC. Protein: CASSQESTGYEQYF.

The chain is built from TRBV20-1 and TRBJ2-3; 7 nucleotides align to TRBD2. Trimming took 0 bases from V and 0 from J; bases not matched to a gene: 6. The CDR3 runs 16 residues. Looked up from germline, CDR1 is DFQATT and CDR2 is SNEGSKA (reference sequence). For the CDR3, the DNA is TGCAGTGCTAGAGATCGAGCGGGGCTAAGCACAGATACGCAGTATTTT. It codes for CSARDRAGLSTDTQYF.

This chain uses TRBV6-2 or TRBV6-3 with TRBJ2-6; 8 nucleotides line up with TRBD2. This CDR3 is built from 21 residues. Unmatched junction bases numbered 13, after V lost 0 bases and J lost 0 bases. The V gene's germline CDR1 is MNHEY and CDR2 SVGEGT. CDR3 bases: TGTGCCAGCAGTTACTCTCTCGGGGGGGCGAAGATAGACTCTGGGGCCAACGTCCTGACTTTC. Residues: CASSYSLGGAKIDSGANVLTF.

This sequence joins TRBV19 and TRBJ2-2, with TRBD2 matching over 7 bases. Trimming took 9 bases from V and 4 from J; bases not matched to a gene: 8. The CDR3 consists of 14 residues. Germline lookup yields CDR1 LNHDA and CDR2 SQIVND (reference sequence). CDR3 DNA: TGTGCCAGCTCGCGGGAGTCCGGCACCGGGGAGCTGTTTTTT. Its translation: CASSRESGTGELFF.

The V and J genes are TRBV12-3 or TRBV12-4 and TRBJ1-2; 9 bases fit TRBD1. Trimming took 6 bases from V and 7 from J; bases not matched to a gene: 6. The CDR3 contains 13 residues. CDR3 loop: CASSSYRGLGYTF. CDR3 sequence (DNA): TGTGCCAGCAGCTCCTACAGGGGGCTTGGCTACACCTTC.

The V call is TRBV2, the J call TRBJ2-1; 13 nucleotides agree with TRBD2. The CDR3 extends over 15 amino acids. Trimming cost V 4 bases and J 4 bases; bases outside gene matches: 1. Germline CDR1 and CDR2: SNHLY and FYNNEI. DNA of the CDR3: TGTGCCAGCAGTGCGACTAGCGGGGGGTACAATGAGCAGTTCTTC. This gives the protein CASSATSGGYNEQFF.